What follows are 14 T cell receptor beta chains derived from one specimen sequenced in a study of T cell responses to AZD1222 COVID-19 vaccine. TCRdb's copy holds only in-frame clones and misses some; the assay was immunoSEQ multiplex PCR. The table lists 150,000 to 200,000 clones, roughly nine tenths of them singletons. Source: peripheral blood, taken 28 days after the second AZD1222 dose. The origin of the receptors is an adult who received the AZD1222 COVID-19 vaccine.

This clone is a singleton in its sample. The rearrangement uses TRBV9 and TRBJ1-3; TRBD1 might be the D (6 bases). The V gene's germline CDR1 is SGDLS and CDR2 YYNGEE. V lost 3 bases and J 2 bases, leaving 12 bases between the germline ends. This CDR3 is 15 amino acids long. The CDR3 region has the DNA TGTGCCAGCAGCGGGGCAGGGGCCGCTGGAAACACCATATATTTT. Residues: CASSGAGAAGNTIYF.

The chain combines TRBV6-5 with TRBJ1-2; D gene ambiguous. V gave up 5 bases and J gave up 2 bases, with 9 bases separating them. Germline V gene sequence: CDR1 MNHEY, CDR2 SVGAGI. The length of the CDR3 is 13 residues. The CDR3 coding sequence is TGTGCCAGCAGTCCGGACCCCAACTATGGCTACACCTTC. Translated, it gives CASSPDPNYGYTF.

The genes are TRBV7-2 and TRBJ2-7, with 10 bases identical to TRBD1. The germline gives CDR1 SGHTA, CDR2 FQGNSA. The J segment lost 7 bases and the V segment lost 5 bases, leaving 8 bases of the junction unmatched. The CDR3 has 14 amino acids. The CDR3: CASSPGDRGREQYF. DNA of the CDR3: TGTGCCAGCAGCCCGGGGGACAGGGGAAGGGAGCAGTACTTC.

The genes are TRBV6-5 and TRBJ2-7; the D gene is possibly TRBD2 (6 bases). Per the germline V gene, CDR1 is MNHEY and CDR2 is SVGAGI. Deletions cut 4 bases from V and 3 bases from J, with 16 bases between. The CDR3 spans 15 residues. CDR3 DNA sequence: TGTGCCAGCAGTTTCCGCCGGGACTCCCACTACGAGCAGTACTTC. This encodes CASSFRRDSHYEQYF.

The chain links TRBV10-3 to TRBJ2-2, with 9 bases identical to TRBD2. The CDR3 extends over 18 amino acids. J gave up 6 bases and V 6 bases, and 17 bases lay outside the gene matches. Germline CDR1 and CDR2: ENHRY and SYGVKD. The CDR3 reads CAISETQRGGAVAGELFF. The DNA for the CDR3 is TGTGCCATCAGCGAGACCCAGCGCGGGGGGGCTGTGGCCGGGGAGCTGTTTTTT.

This chain links TRBV4-1 with TRBJ2-5; D is possibly TRBD2 (5 bases). Germline V CDR1 and CDR2: MGHRA, YSYEKL. This CDR3 is 15 amino acids long. V was shortened by 1 base and J by 1 base, with 10 bases between the two germline ends. CDR3 loop: CASSQVGGLQETQYF. DNA of the CDR3: TGCGCCAGCAGCCAAGTAGGAGGACTCCAAGAGACCCAGTACTTC.

This clone appeared a few times. The chain recombines TRBV5-4 with TRBJ2-1; TRBD1 matches 7 bases. Germline CDR1 is SGHNT and CDR2 is YYREEE (reference sequence). This CDR3 is built from 15 residues. The junction had 5 bases not matched to a gene; V was cut back by 3 bases and J by 2 bases. CDR3 DNA sequence: TGTGCCAGCAGCTCCCCAGGGGGAACCTACAATGAGCAGTTCTTC. This encodes CASSSPGGTYNEQFF.

This sequence joins TRBV5-1 and TRBJ2-3; 7 bases line up with TRBD2. Trimming took 0 bases from V and 1 from J; bases not matched to a gene: 8. Germline loops: CDR1 SGHRS, CDR2 YFSETQ. CDR3 length equals 17 residues. The CDR3: CASSLGGLTSGTDTQYF. CDR3 nucleotide sequence: TGCGCCAGCAGCTTGGGGGGCCTTACTAGCGGCACAGATACGCAGTATTTT.

Regarding this clone: This sample includes further DNA sequences coding for the same CDR3. V is TRBV4-1 and J is TRBJ2-1; D ambiguous. Germline assignment: CDR1 MGHRA and CDR2 YSYEKL. The V gene lost 4 bases and the J gene lost 5 bases, with 3 bases spanning the gap. CDR3 length: 11 amino acids. CDR3 amino acids: CASSLHNEQFF. As DNA, the CDR3 is TGCGCCAGCAGCCTTCACAATGAGCAGTTCTTC.

The chain carries TRBV2 and TRBJ1-1, with 8 bases matching TRBD1. The CDR3 has 14 residues. Trimming took 4 bases from V and 4 from J; bases not matched to a gene: 5. Germline V gene data show CDR1 as SNHLY and CDR2 as FYNNEI. This chain's CDR3 is CASSVQGATTEAFF. CDR3 nucleotide sequence: TGTGCCAGCAGTGTGCAGGGGGCGACCACTGAAGCTTTCTTT.

This chain joins TRBV7-7 and TRBJ1-6, with D unresolved. This CDR3 comprises 13 residues. Germline loops: CDR1 SSHAT, CDR2 FNYEAQ (reference sequence). The ends were cut back, 3 bases at V and 7 bases at J, with 7 bases in the middle. The CDR3 reads CASSLTENSPLHF. For the CDR3, the DNA is TGTGCCAGCAGCTTGACGGAGAATTCACCCCTCCACTTT.

The chain has TRBV11-2 and TRBJ2-3, with 11 bases that match TRBD2. The CDR3 has 19 residues. J lost 2 bases, V lost 5 bases, and 15 bases had no gene match. The germline V gene has CDR1 SGHAT and CDR2 FQNNGV. The CDR3 nucleotides are TGTGCCAGCAGCATTAGTCCCTCACTAGCGGGGGACCTCACAGATACGCAGTATTTT. This encodes CASSISPSLAGDLTDTQYF. The full variable domain, completed using reference TRBV11-2 and TRBJ2-3, is EAGVAQSPRYKIIEKRQSVAFWCNPISGHATLYWYQQILGQGPKLLIQFQNNGVVDDSQLPKDRFSAERLKGVDSTLKIQPAKLEDSAVYLCASSISPSLAGDLTDTQYFGPGTRLTVL.

The genes are TRBV3-1 (or the pseudogene TRBV3-2) and TRBJ1-6; 7 bases are a match to TRBD1. The trim removed 4 bases at V and 7 bases at J, leaving 4 bases unmatched. The CDR3 consists of 14 residues. From germline, CDR1 is LGHDT and CDR2 YNNKEL (reference sequence). The CDR3: CASSLGQENSPLHF. In nucleotides, the CDR3 is TGTGCCAGCAGCCTCGGACAGGAGAATTCACCCCTCCACTTT.

This chain connects TRBV5-6 to TRBJ1-4; D is unresolved. V was cut by 0 bases and J by 4 bases, with 13 bases left in between. Germline values: CDR1 SGHDT, CDR2 YYEEEE. The CDR3 is 16 amino acids. DNA of the CDR3: TGTGCCAGCAGCTTGGGGTCGGGCAGAATTAATGAAAAACTGTTTTTT. Its protein product is CASSLGSGRINEKLFF. Full variable domain (rest looked up from reference TRBV5-6 and TRBJ1-4): DAGVTQSPTHLIKTRGQQVTLRCSPKSGHDTVSWYQQALGQGPQFIFQYYEEEERQRGNFPDRFSGHQFPNYSSELNVNALLLGDSALYLCASSLGSGRINEKLFFGSGTQLSVL.